The source of this T cell receptor (beta chain) is a study of T cells in Graves' hyperthyroidism and ophthalmopathy. This clonotype was picked up a small number of times. Germline V gene lookup returns CDR1 KGHDR and CDR2 SFDVKD. With V trimmed by 10 bases and J by 6 bases, 7 bases remained unmatched. The length of the CDR3 is 12 residues. Amplification of TCR beta CDR3 regions was performed using RNA transcripts as template. Researchers ran a first-round RT-PCR on the TCR CDR3 using the HTBI primer set. From the multiplex PCR reads, TCRdb called clonotypes with MiXCR, one entry per CDR3 protein. Here the sample spans about 600,000 distinct CDR3 sequences, roughly 14% being singletons.

This sequence originates from a woman aged 45-65 years with Graves' ophthalmopathy. This rearrangement joins TRBV24-1 to TRBJ1-2, with 7 nucleotides matching TRBD1. The sample consisted of blood. CDR3: CATNDRVDGYTF. As DNA, the CDR3 is TGTGCCACTAACGACAGGGTGGATGGCTACACCTTC.